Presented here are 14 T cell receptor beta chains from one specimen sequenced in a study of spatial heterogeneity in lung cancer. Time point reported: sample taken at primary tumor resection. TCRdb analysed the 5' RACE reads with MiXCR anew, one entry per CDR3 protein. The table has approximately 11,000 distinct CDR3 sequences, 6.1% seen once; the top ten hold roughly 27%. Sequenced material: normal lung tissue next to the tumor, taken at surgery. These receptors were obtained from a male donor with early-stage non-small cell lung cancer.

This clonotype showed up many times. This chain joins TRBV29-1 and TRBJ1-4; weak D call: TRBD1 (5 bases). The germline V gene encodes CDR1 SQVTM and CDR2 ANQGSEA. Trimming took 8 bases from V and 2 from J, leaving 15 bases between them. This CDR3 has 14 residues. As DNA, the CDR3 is TGCAGCCGTGCGGTTAGGGGCACTAATGAAAAACTGTTTTTT. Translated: CSRAVRGTNEKLFF. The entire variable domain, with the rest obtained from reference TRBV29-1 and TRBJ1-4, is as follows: SAVISQKPSRDICQRGTSLTIQCQVDSQVTMMFWYRQQPGQSLTLIATANQGSEATYESGFVIDKFPISRPNLTFSTLTVSNMSPEDSSIYLCSRAVRGTNEKLFFGSGTQLSVL.

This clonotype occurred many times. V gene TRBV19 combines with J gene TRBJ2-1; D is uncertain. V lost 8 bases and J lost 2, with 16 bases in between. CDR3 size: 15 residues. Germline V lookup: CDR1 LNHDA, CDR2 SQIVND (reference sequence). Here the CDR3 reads CASGLRPSPYNEQFF. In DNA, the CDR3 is TGTGCCAGTGGATTACGACCGAGCCCCTACAATGAGCAGTTCTTC.

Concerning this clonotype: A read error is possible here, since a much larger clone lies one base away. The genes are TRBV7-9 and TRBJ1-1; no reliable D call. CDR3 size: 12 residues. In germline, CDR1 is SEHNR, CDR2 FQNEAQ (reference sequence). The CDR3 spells CASSLGNTDAFF. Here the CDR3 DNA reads TGTGCCAGCAGCTTGGGGAACACTGATGCTTTCTTT.

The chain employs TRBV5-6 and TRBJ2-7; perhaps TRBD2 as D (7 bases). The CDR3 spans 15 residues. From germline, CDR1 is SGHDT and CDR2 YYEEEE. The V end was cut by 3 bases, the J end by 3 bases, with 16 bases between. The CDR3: CASSWGGLSYYEQYF. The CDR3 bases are TGTGCCAGCAGCTGGGGGGGCCTCTCCTACTACGAGCAGTACTTC.

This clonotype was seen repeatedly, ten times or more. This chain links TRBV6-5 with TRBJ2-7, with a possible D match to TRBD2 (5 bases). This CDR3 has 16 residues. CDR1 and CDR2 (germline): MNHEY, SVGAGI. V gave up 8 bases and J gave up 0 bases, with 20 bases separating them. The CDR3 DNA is TGTGCCAGCCGTTCTCACCCTACCGGGGACTCCTACGAGCAGTACTTC. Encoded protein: CASRSHPTGDSYEQYF.

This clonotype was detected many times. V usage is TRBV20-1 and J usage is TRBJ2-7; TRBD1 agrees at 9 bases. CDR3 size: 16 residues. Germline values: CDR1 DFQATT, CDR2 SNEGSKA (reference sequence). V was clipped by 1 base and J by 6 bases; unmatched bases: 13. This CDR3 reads CSARAYGGQGNREQYF. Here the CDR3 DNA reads TGCAGTGCTAGAGCCTACGGTGGACAGGGGAACCGCGAGCAGTACTTC.

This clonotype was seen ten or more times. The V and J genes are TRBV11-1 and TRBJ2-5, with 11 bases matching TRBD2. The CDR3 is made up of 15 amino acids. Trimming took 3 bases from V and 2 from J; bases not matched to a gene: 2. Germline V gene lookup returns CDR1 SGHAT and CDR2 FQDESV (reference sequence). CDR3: CASSLTSGNQETQYF. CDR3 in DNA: TGTGCCAGCAGCTTGACTAGCGGGAATCAAGAGACCCAGTACTTC.

The CDR3 region has the DNA TGTGCCAGCAGCGGACCCGGACAGAAAGAGACCCAGTACTTC. Encoded protein: CASSGPGQKETQYF. The chain combines TRBV7-2 with TRBJ2-5, with a weak D call TRBD1 (6 bases). The CDR3 spans 14 residues. Germline CDR1 SGHTA, CDR2 FQGNSA. V gave up 5 bases and J gave up 3 bases, with 13 bases separating them.

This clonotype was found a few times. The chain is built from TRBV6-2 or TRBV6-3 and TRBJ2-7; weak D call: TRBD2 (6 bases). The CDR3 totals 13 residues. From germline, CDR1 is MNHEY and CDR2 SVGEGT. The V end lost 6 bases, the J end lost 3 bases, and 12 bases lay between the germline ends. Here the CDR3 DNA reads TGTGCCAGCAGCACCGGGACTTACTACGAGCAGTACTTC. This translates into CASSTGTYYEQYF.

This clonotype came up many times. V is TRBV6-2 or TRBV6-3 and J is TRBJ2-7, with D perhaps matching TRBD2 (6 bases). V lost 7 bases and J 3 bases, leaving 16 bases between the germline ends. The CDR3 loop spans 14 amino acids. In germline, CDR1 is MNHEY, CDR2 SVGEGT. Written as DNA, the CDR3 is TGTGCCAGCACCCCGGGGCTAGCGAGCTACGAGCAGTACTTC. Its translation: CASTPGLASYEQYF.

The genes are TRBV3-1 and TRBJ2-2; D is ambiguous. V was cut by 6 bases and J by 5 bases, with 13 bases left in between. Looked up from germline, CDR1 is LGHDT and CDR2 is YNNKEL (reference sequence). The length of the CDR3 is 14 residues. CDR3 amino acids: CASSQAPETGELFF. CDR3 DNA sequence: TGTGCCAGCAGTCAGGCCCCGGAAACCGGGGAGCTGTTTTTT.

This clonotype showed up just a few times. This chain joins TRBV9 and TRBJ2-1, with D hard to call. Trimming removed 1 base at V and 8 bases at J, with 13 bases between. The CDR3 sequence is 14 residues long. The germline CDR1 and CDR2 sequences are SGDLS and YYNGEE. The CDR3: CASSVSDRGHEQFF. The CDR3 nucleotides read TGTGCCAGCAGCGTATCAGACCGAGGCCATGAGCAGTTCTTC. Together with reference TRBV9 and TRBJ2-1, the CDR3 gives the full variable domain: DSGVTQTPKHLITATGQRVTLRCSPRSGDLSVYWYQQSLDQGLQFLIQYYNGEERAKGNILERFSAQQFPDLHSELNLSSLELGDSALYFCASSVSDRGHEQFFGPGTRLTVL.

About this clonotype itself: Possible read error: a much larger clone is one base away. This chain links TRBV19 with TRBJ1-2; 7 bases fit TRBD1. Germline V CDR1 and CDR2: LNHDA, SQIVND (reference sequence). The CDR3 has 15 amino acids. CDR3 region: CDSSKTGARIDGYTF. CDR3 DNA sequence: TGTGACAGTAGTAAAACAGGGGCGAGAATTGATGGCTACACCTTC. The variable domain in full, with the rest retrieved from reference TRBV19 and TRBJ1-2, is DGGITQSPKYLFRKEGQNVTLSCEQNLNHDAMYWYRQDPGQGLRLIYYSQIVNDFQKGDIAEGYSVSREKKESFPLTVTSAQKNPTAFYLCDSSKTGARIDGYTFGSGTRLTVV.

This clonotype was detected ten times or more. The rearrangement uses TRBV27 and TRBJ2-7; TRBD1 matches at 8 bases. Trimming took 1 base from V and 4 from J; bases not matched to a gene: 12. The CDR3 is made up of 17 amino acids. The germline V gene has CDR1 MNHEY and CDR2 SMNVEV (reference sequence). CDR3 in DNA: TGTGCCAGCAGTTTATTCGCTTCACAGGGGGTGGTATACGAGCAGTACTTC. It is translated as CASSLFASQGVVYEQYF.